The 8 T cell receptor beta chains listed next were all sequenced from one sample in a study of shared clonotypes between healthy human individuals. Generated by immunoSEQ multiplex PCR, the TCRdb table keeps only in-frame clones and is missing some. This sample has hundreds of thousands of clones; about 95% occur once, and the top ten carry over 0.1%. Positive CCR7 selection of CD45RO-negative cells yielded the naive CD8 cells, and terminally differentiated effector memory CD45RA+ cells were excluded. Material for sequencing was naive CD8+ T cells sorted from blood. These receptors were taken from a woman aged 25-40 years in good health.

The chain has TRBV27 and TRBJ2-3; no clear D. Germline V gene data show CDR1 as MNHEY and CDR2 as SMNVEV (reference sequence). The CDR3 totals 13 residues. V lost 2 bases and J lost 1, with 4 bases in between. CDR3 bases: TGTGCCAGCAGTTTAATGGGCACAGATACGCAGTATTTT. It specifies CASSLMGTDTQYF.

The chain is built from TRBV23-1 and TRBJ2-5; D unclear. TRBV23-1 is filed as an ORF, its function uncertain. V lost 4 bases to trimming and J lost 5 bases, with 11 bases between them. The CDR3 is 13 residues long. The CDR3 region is CASSRWAWETQYF. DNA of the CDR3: TGCGCCAGCAGTCGGTGGGCTTGGGAGACCCAGTACTTC.

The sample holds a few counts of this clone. CDR3 residues: CASSLMGGGYTF. DNA of the CDR3: TGTGCCAGCAGCTTAATGGGAGGTGGCTACACCTTC. The chain has TRBV7-9 and TRBJ1-2; D remains ambiguous. This CDR3 has 12 amino acids. V gave up 2 bases and J gave up 7 bases, with 8 bases separating them. In germline, CDR1 is SEHNR, CDR2 FQNEAQ (reference sequence).

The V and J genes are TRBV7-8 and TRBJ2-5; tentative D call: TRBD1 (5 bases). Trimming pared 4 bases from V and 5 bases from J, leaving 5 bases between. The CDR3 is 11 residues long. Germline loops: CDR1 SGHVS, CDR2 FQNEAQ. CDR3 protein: CASSYRETQYF. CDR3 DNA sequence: TGTGCCAGCAGCTACAGGGAGACCCAGTACTTC.

The DNA of the CDR3 is TGTGCCAGCAGTCCGTACGACAGGGCTGGCGGCTACACCTTC. Protein: CASSPYDRAGGYTF. J is TRBJ1-2 and V is TRBV6-5, with 7 positions matching TRBD1. This CDR3 contains 14 residues. Germline V gene lookup returns CDR1 MNHEY and CDR2 SVGAGI. The junction had 11 bases not matched to a gene; V was cut back by 5 bases and J by 8 bases.

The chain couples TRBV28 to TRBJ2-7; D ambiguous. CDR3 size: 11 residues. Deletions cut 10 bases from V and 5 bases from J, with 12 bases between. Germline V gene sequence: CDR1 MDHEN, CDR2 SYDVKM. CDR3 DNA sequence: TGTGCCATCCACGATTGGCACGAGCAGTACTTC. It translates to CAIHDWHEQYF.

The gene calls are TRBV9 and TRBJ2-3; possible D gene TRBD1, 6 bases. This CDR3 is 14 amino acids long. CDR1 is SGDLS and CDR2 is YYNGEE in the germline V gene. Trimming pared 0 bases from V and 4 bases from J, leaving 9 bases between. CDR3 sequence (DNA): TGTGCCAGCAGCGTAGGTGAGGGGGCAGATACGCAGTATTTT. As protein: CASSVGEGADTQYF.

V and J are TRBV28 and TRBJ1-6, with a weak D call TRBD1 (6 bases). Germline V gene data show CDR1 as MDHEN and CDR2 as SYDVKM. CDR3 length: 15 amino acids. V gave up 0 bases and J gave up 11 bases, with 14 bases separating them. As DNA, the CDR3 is TGTGCCAGCAGTTTATGGGGTACAGGGAGAGCACCCCTCCACTTT. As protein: CASSLWGTGRAPLHF. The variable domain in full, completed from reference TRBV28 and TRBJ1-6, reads DVKVTQSSRYLVKRTGEKVFLECVQDMDHENMFWYRQDPGLGLRLIYFSYDVKMKEKGDIPEGYSVSREKKERFSLILESASTNQTSMYLCASSLWGTGRAPLHFGNGTRLTVT.